Listed below are T cell receptor beta chains from one sample, sequenced in a study of shared clonotypes between healthy human individuals. The repertoire was sequenced with immunoSEQ multiplex PCR; TCRdb's copy has only in-frame clones and lacks some. The sample lists about 960,000 clones, 76% occurring once. The sequenced sample consisted of memory CD4+ T cells sorted from blood. The origin of the receptors is a man aged 18 to 29 in good health. Both conserved end residues are part of each CDR3. D genes are given only for firm matches. Size is stated for part of the rows, as once, few or many counts, or as a class when the clone is expanded.

d_call j_call v_call clone_size cdr3_nt cdr3_aa
NA TRBJ2-7 TRBV6-5 NA TGTGCCAGCAGAGATTCCGTCGGCCCCTACGAGCAGTACTTC CASRDSVGPYEQYF
NA TRBJ1-2 TRBV6-5 once TGTGCCAGCAGCTCCCCGGGACGGACAGTTGATGGCTACACCTTC CASSSPGRTVDGYTF
TRBD1 TRBJ2-6 TRBV28 NA TGTGCCAGCAGTTTTGTACAGGGGAAAGCCAACGTCCTGACTTTC CASSFVQGKANVLTF
NA TRBJ1-1 TRBV7-2 NA TGTGCCAGCAGCTTAGTGAGGGGGAACACTGAAGCTTTCTTT CASSLVRGNTEAFF
TRBD2 TRBJ2-2 TRBV5-4 NA TGTGCCAGCAGCTTACGACTAGCGGGCGGAGCCGGGGAGCTGTTTTTT CASSLRLAGGAGELFF
NA TRBJ1-1 TRBV11-2 NA TGTGCCAGCAGCTTGGTTGCAGGCAACACTGAAGCTTTCTTT CASSLVAGNTEAFF
TRBD1 TRBJ1-2 TRBV5-1 once TGCGCCAGCAGCTCGGGACAGGGCGGCTATGGCTACACCTTC CASSSGQGGYGYTF
NA TRBJ2-6 TRBV6-1 NA TGTGCCAGCAGTGAAGGGGCAGGGTCACTCTCTGGGGCCAACGTCCTGACTTTC CASSEGAGSLSGANVLTF
NA TRBJ2-7 TRBV6-1 NA TGTGCCAGCAGTGAATTAGGAAGGAAGAGACCTCAAGGGACCTCGAGGCAGTACTTC CASSELGRKRPQGTSRQYF
NA TRBJ2-7 TRBV5-4 NA TGTGCCAGCAGCACTGACAGCTACGAGCAGTACTTC CASSTDSYEQYF
NA TRBJ2-3 TRBV9 NA TGTGCCAGCAGCGTACGGAGGGGCCGCACAGATACGCAGTATTTT CASSVRRGRTDTQYF
NA TRBJ1-1 TRBV7-8 few TGTGCCAGCAGCTTAGCTAAAAACACTGAAGCTTTCTTT CASSLAKNTEAFF
TRBD1 TRBJ2-1 TRBV11-2 NA TGTGCCAGCAGCACCCTCTGGACAGGGGCAGACAATGAGCAGTTCTTC CASSTLWTGADNEQFF
TRBD2 TRBJ2-5 TRBV30 NA TGTGCCTGGAGTGTCACTAGCGGGGGATGGTCCCAAGAGACCCAGTACTTC CAWSVTSGGWSQETQYF
NA TRBJ2-7 TRBV7-9 NA TGTGCCAGCAGCTTAGATATGGTGGAGCAGTACTTC CASSLDMVEQYF
NA TRBJ1-5 TRBV27 NA TGTGCCAGCAGTTTCACGACAGAGGGCAATCAGCCCCAGCATTTT CASSFTTEGNQPQHF
NA TRBJ2-5 TRBV5-1 NA TGCGCCAGCAGCGTTGGCCATGGACAAGTCCGGGAGACCCAGTACTTC CASSVGHGQVRETQYF
TRBD2 TRBJ2-7 TRBV19 NA TGTGCCAGTAGTCGACTGGGGACTAGCGGCCCGAAGTCCGAGCAGTACTTC CASSRLGTSGPKSEQYF
NA TRBJ2-7 TRBV6-1 NA TGTGCCAGCAGTGAAATATATGGGACCCCGGACTTC CASSEIYGTPDF
NA TRBJ1-3 TRBV6-5 few TGTGCCAGCAGTTACGGAAGAAACCCCTCTGGAAACACCATATATTTT CASSYGRNPSGNTIYF
NA TRBJ1-5 TRBV2 NA TGTGCCAGCAGTGGAGGGGCTAGAAGCAATCAGCCCCAGCATTTT CASSGGARSNQPQHF
NA TRBJ1-5 TRBV6-1 few TGTGCCAGCAGTGATAAAGGGAGTCAGCTTAGCAATCAGCCCCAGCATTTT CASSDKGSQLSNQPQHF
TRBD1 TRBJ1-5 TRBV5-1 NA TGCGCCAGCAGCACCACGGGACAGATCAATCAGCCCCAGCATTTT CASSTTGQINQPQHF
NA TRBJ1-4 TRBV5-8 NA TGTGCCAGCAGCCCTAACAGGGCGGGAGGTGAAAAACTGTTTTTT CASSPNRAGGEKLFF
NA TRBJ2-5 TRBV27 NA TGTGCCAGCAGTCAAGGGGTCCTGGGGACCCAGTACTTC CASSQGVLGTQYF
TRBD1 TRBJ1-6 TRBV2 NA TGTGCCAGCACCCGTGGACAGGCCGGCTCCTATAATTCACCCCTCCACTTT CASTRGQAGSYNSPLHF
NA TRBJ1-6 TRBV28 few TGTGCCAGCACGAGCGGGGCGAATAATTCACCCCTCCACTTT CASTSGANNSPLHF
NA TRBJ1-4 TRBV6-6 few TGTGCCAGCACCTACGGAGCCCTGGGAGATGAAAAACTGTTTTTT CASTYGALGDEKLFF
TRBD1 TRBJ2-5 TRBV6-1 NA TGTGCCAGCAGTAAACCCCCGACAGGGTTGATCCAGTACTTC CASSKPPTGLIQYF
NA TRBJ1-1 TRBV21-1 NA TGTGCCAGCAGCTCCTCGCCAGGGGTCATGAACACTGAAGCTTTCTTT CASSSSPGVMNTEAFF
NA TRBJ1-1 TRBV4-1 NA TGCGCCAGCAGCCGCGGGGCCGAAATGAACACTGAAGCTTTCTTT CASSRGAEMNTEAFF
TRBD1 TRBJ2-3 TRBV7-2 NA TGTGCCAGCAGCCGAGGGACAGGGAGCACAGATACGCAGTATTTT CASSRGTGSTDTQYF
NA TRBJ2-7 TRBV10-2 NA TGCGCCAGCAGGGAGGGGACCTACGAGCAGTACTTC CASREGTYEQYF
TRBD2 TRBJ2-2 TRBV7-6 NA TGTGCCAGCAGCAATAGCGGGAGGGGACCAAACACCGGGGAGCTGTTTTTT CASSNSGRGPNTGELFF
TRBD1 TRBJ1-4 TRBV5-4 few TGTGCCAGCAGCCTCCGGGTAGGGGGCGATGAAAAACTGTTTTTT CASSLRVGGDEKLFF
NA TRBJ1-2 TRBV7-9 NA TGTGCCAGCAGCTCCCAAAGTAATCTCGGCTACACCTTC CASSSQSNLGYTF
NA TRBJ2-7 TRBV27 NA TGTGCCAGCAGTTTACCCGTTAAGGACAGCCTAACCTACGAGCAGTACTTC CASSLPVKDSLTYEQYF
TRBD1 TRBJ1-1 TRBV6-1 NA TGTGCCAGCAGTGTAGAGGGGGCGGTGAACACTGAAGCTTTCTTT CASSVEGAVNTEAFF
NA TRBJ1-1 TRBV27 NA TGTGCCAGCAGTTTCGTGCCTTTGAACACTGAAGCTTTCTTT CASSFVPLNTEAFF
NA TRBJ2-6 TRBV2 NA TGTGCCAGCAGTGAAGCGTCAGGGTTCAACGTCCTGACTTTC CASSEASGFNVLTF
TRBD1 TRBJ2-3 TRBV4-1 NA TGCGCCAGCAGCCAGCTGGAGAGGGGGCACACAGATACGCAGTATTTT CASSQLERGHTDTQYF
TRBD1 TRBJ1-6 TRBV4-1 NA TGCGCCAGCAGCCAAGATTCAGGGGGAAGATCACCCCTCCACTTT CASSQDSGGRSPLHF
NA TRBJ1-4 TRBV18 NA TGTGCCAGCTCCCCGGGGGTGGCAGCAACTAATGAAAAACTGTTTTTT CASSPGVAATNEKLFF
NA TRBJ1-5 TRBV19 NA TGTGCCAGTAGTCCCCTGGAAGGGCGCAATCAGCCCCAGCATTTT CASSPLEGRNQPQHF
NA TRBJ1-3 TRBV30 NA TGTGCCGTAAACATTGGGGACACCATATATTTT CAVNIGDTIYF
NA TRBJ1-2 TRBV18 NA TGTGCCAGCTCACCAGCCGGCTATGGCTACACCTTC CASSPAGYGYTF
TRBD2 TRBJ2-2 TRBV12-5 NA TGTGCTAGTGGTTTGGTATCTGGACTAGCGGGAGCCCGCACCGGGGAGCTGTTTTTT CASGLVSGLAGARTGELFF
NA TRBJ2-7 TRBV7-8 NA TGTGCCAGCAGCTTAGTGGGACACATCTACGAGCAGTACTTC CASSLVGHIYEQYF